The source of this T cell receptor (beta chain) is a study of shared clonotypes between healthy human individuals. V was clipped by 2 bases and J by 2 bases, with 14 bases between them. The germline V gene encodes CDR1 SGDLS and CDR2 YYNGEE. This CDR3 spans 16 amino acids. Evenly divided among several immunoSEQ plates was the genomic DNA of each subset. The protocol was immunoSEQ multiplex PCR, while the TCRdb copy is restricted to in-frame clones and leaves out a portion. The table records under 600,000 clones, roughly 95% of them present only once. The study enrolled healthy HIV-negative adults without recent acute infections or vaccinations as donors. Donors, without exception, were Caucasian adults residing in Nashville, Tennessee.

The sample was naive CD4+ T cells sorted from blood. The subset denotes: CD45RA+ positively selected. The chain carries TRBV9 and TRBJ2-1; the D gene could be TRBD1 or TRBD2 (6 bases each). The TCR originated in a woman in her 30s in good health. The CDR3 here is CASSVDKRGAYNEQFF. The CDR3, as DNA: TGTGCCAGCAGCGTCGACAAGAGGGGGGCCTACAATGAGCAGTTCTTC.